This is a list of T cell receptor beta chains from one sample in a study of T cells after yellow fever vaccination. MiXCR, applied by TCRdb to the 5' RACE reads, yields one record per CDR3 protein. The sample consists of some 160,000 distinct CDR3 sequences, 6% to 7.5% of them appearing once. Here the sequenced sample was CD4+ T cells sorted from PBMCs, taken 5 to 6 days after the first yellow fever vaccination. The receptors were sampled from a man aged 18 to 30 who received the YFV17D yellow fever vaccine. CDR3s include the opening cysteine and the closing phenylalanine or tryptophan. The D gene is left open where the match is weak. Where a row states a size, it is once, few, many or the class of an expanded clone; other rows omit it.

v_gene	abundance	j_gene	d_gene	CDR3nt	CDR3aa
TRBV9	NA	TRBJ1-3	TRBD1	TGTGCCAGCAGCGGGGACAGCTTTCTCTCTGGAAACACCATATATTTT	CASSGDSFLSGNTIYF
TRBV7-2	many	TRBJ2-3	NA	TGTGCCAGCAGCTTAGATATTAGAGATACGCAGTATTTT	CASSLDIRDTQYF
TRBV7-8	few	TRBJ2-3	TRBD2	TGTGCCAGCAGCAGCAGCGGGGGGGCGGTCTCAGATACGCAGTATTTT	CASSSSGGAVSDTQYF
TRBV12-3/TRBV12-4	few	TRBJ1-2	NA	TGTGCCAGCAGTTCAGGGACCTATGGCTACACCTTC	CASSSGTYGYTF
TRBV6-1	few	TRBJ1-1	NA	TGTGCCAGCAGCCCAATCAGGACGAACACTGAAGCTTTCTTT	CASSPIRTNTEAFF
TRBV6-5	many	TRBJ2-5	TRBD2	TGTGCCAGCAGTTACTTCTGGCGGGGGGGCCGGGAGACCCAGTACTTC	CASSYFWRGGRETQYF
TRBV5-1	many	TRBJ2-1	NA	TGCGCCAGCAGGGACGGGGCAAGCTCCTACAATGAGCAGTTCTTC	CASRDGASSYNEQFF
TRBV12-3/TRBV12-4	few	TRBJ2-1	TRBD1	TGTGCCAGCACCCTCCTTCCGGGGACAGGGGTTTTC	CASTLLPGTGVF
TRBV28	few	TRBJ1-5	NA	TGTGCCAGCAGGGCACCTAGCAATCAGCCCCAGCATTTT	CASRAPSNQPQHF
TRBV7-2	NA	TRBJ2-4	TRBD1	TGTGCCAGCAGCTTAGCGCCCACAGGGGACATTCAGTACTTC	CASSLAPTGDIQYF
TRBV5-1	many	TRBJ2-2	TRBD2	TGCGCCAGCAGATCCCCCGGGACTAGCGCCGGGGAGCTGTTTTTT	CASRSPGTSAGELFF
TRBV4-1	few	TRBJ2-5	NA	TGCGCCAGCAGCCAAGAGGGTCTTGGGGGCCACGAGACCCAGTACTTC	CASSQEGLGGHETQYF
TRBV2	few	TRBJ2-3	NA	TGTGCCAGCAGTCGTCGGGACCCGGAAGGAGATACGCAGTATTTT	CASSRRDPEGDTQYF
TRBV5-1	many	TRBJ2-1	TRBD1	TGCGCCAGCAGCTGGACAGGGTCGGGTGAAGAGCAGTTCTTC	CASSWTGSGEEQFF
TRBV3-1	many	TRBJ2-2	NA	TGTGCCAGCAGCCAAGAGGGGGCGGACGGGGAGCTGTTTTTT	CASSQEGADGELFF
TRBV7-8	many	TRBJ2-5	NA	TGTGCCAGCAGCAATTGGGTCCCCCGAAGAGGGCAAGAGACCCAGTACTTC	CASSNWVPRRGQETQYF
TRBV30	few	TRBJ2-3	NA	TGTGCCTGGAGTTCTGGGACGACAGATACGCAGTATTTT	CAWSSGTTDTQYF
TRBV7-8	few	TRBJ1-1	NA	TGTGCCAGCAGCTTAATTAGGGGAACTGAAGCTTTCTTT	CASSLIRGTEAFF
TRBV12-3/TRBV12-4	NA	TRBJ2-7	TRBD2	TGTGCCAGCAGTAGTCTAGCGGGGGGGCGGGAGCAGTACTTC	CASSSLAGGREQYF
TRBV5-1	few	TRBJ2-3	NA	TGCGCCAGCAGCACCCGACCATGGGACGGCCACGGGGGATCATCTTATTTT	CASSTRPWDGHGGSSYF
TRBV7-9	few	TRBJ1-1	NA	TGTGCCAGCCGGGCAGGGAACACTGAAGCTTTCTTT	CASRAGNTEAFF
TRBV5-4	NA	TRBJ1-2	TRBD1	TGTGCCAGCACTTCACCGGGACAGTTTTATGGCTACACCTTC	CASTSPGQFYGYTF
TRBV10-2	few	TRBJ2-2	NA	TGCGCCAGCAGTGCGATGTTGGGGGGCACCGGGGAGCTGTTTTTT	CASSAMLGGTGELFF
TRBV12-3/TRBV12-4	many	TRBJ1-2	NA	TGTGCCAGCAGTTTCGGGGGGATCCGCTACACCTTC	CASSFGGIRYTF
TRBV29-1	many	TRBJ1-4	NA	TGCAGCGTCCACGTAGGCGAAAAACTGTTTTTT	CSVHVGEKLFF
TRBV20-1	many	TRBJ2-5	NA	TGCAGTGCTGGAGGGGGGCGAGGCTCGTTAGAGACCCAGTACTTC	CSAGGGRGSLETQYF
TRBV5-1	many	TRBJ2-2	NA	TGCGCCAGCGGGCATGGGGACACCGGGGAGCTGTTTTTT	CASGHGDTGELFF
TRBV7-2	many	TRBJ1-2	NA	TGTGCCAGCAGCTTAGCGCGGGGCAGGGGCTATGGCTACACCTTC	CASSLARGRGYGYTF
TRBV29-1	few	TRBJ1-5	TRBD1	TGCAGCGTTGTAGGACAGGAAAATCAGCCCCAGCATTTT	CSVVGQENQPQHF
TRBV5-6	few	TRBJ2-5	NA	TGTGCCAGCAGCTTCCGGTCCGGGAGGGGGCTTGAGACCCAGTACTTC	CASSFRSGRGLETQYF
TRBV6-1	few	TRBJ1-2	TRBD1	TGTGCCAGCAGTGCCTTGGCAGGGGGCAGGGGCTACACCTTC	CASSALAGGRGYTF
TRBV6-2/TRBV6-3	many	TRBJ1-1	NA	TGTGCCAGCAGTTACTCGAACGGGGTAGGGAAGAGCCAGAAAATGAACACTGAAGCTTTCTTT	CASSYSNGVGKSQKMNTEAFF
TRBV7-3	many	TRBJ2-1	NA	TGTGCCAGCAGCCCGACGGGGACCAGCTACAATGAGCAGTTCTTC	CASSPTGTSYNEQFF
TRBV4-3	few	TRBJ1-1	NA	TGCGCCAGCAGCCAAGATCGCGGGGGGGGGGCCGACACTGAAGCTTTCTTT	CASSQDRGGGADTEAFF
TRBV6-1	many	TRBJ1-3	TRBD1	TGTGCCAGCAGTGAAGCCGGGGGGACAGGGCTACTTACCTCTGGAAACACCATATATTTT	CASSEAGGTGLLTSGNTIYF
TRBV10-3	many	TRBJ1-2	NA	TGTGCCATCAGCAACCGGGTCGGTAACTATGGCTACACCTTC	CAISNRVGNYGYTF
TRBV10-3	many	TRBJ1-5	NA	TGTGCCATCAGTGACTCACCAAATCAGCCCCAGCATTTT	CAISDSPNQPQHF
TRBV12-3/TRBV12-4	many	TRBJ2-5	NA	TGTGCCAGCAGTGAACGGGACGGCCAAGAGACCCAGTACTTC	CASSERDGQETQYF
TRBV2	many	TRBJ2-5	TRBD1	TGTGCCAGCAGTGTGACAGGGTGGGCTGAGACCCAGTACTTC	CASSVTGWAETQYF
TRBV7-2	many	TRBJ2-7	NA	TGTGCCAGCAGCCGCGCCTACGAGCAGTACTTC	CASSRAYEQYF
TRBV27	many	TRBJ2-5	TRBD2	TGTGCCAGCGGGTCGGGACTAGCGGGGCCTTCAAGAGAGACCCAGTACTTC	CASGSGLAGPSRETQYF
TRBV5-6	NA	TRBJ2-5	NA	TGTGCCAGGGGCCCCGGACCCCTCCAAGAGACCCAGTACTTC	CARGPGPLQETQYF
TRBV6-2/TRBV6-3	few	TRBJ2-1	TRBD2	TGTGCCAGCAGTTCTGGACTAGCGGGGACCACCTACAATGAGCAGTTCTTC	CASSSGLAGTTYNEQFF
TRBV12-3/TRBV12-4	few	TRBJ1-4	NA	TGTGCCAGCAGCCCTACAGTAAATGAAAAACTGTTTTTT	CASSPTVNEKLFF
TRBV5-1	few	TRBJ2-5	NA	TGCGCCAGCAGCTTGGTCGCGGGGGCAAGGGAGACCCAGTACTTC	CASSLVAGARETQYF
TRBV10-3	few	TRBJ1-2	TRBD1	TGTGCCATCAGCCGACAGGGCCTTGCGGGCTACACCTTC	CAISRQGLAGYTF
TRBV11-2	NA	TRBJ1-1	NA	TGTGCCAGCAGCTTCCGAACGTGGAACACTGAAGCTTTCTTT	CASSFRTWNTEAFF